The 10 T cell receptor beta chains reported below all come from one sample, sequenced in a study of technical replicates of blood from a few donors. Here immunoSEQ multiplex PCR was the method, and the copy in TCRdb shows in-frame clones only, minus some. Among 84,000 or so clones listed, roughly 93% were seen once. Sequences were obtained from T cells isolated from PBMCs. The origin of the receptors is a human donor in good health.

The CDR3 loop is CASSLWYPKDNSGFEAFF. For the CDR3, the DNA is TGTGCCAGCTCATTATGGTATCCAAAAGACAACTCAGGATTCGAAGCTTTCTTT. The chain couples TRBV18 to TRBJ1-1, with D unclear. Germline values: CDR1 KGHSH, CDR2 LQKENI. V lost 5 bases and J 8 bases, leaving 30 bases between the germline ends. The CDR3 contains 18 residues.

This chain uses TRBV28 with TRBJ2-7; no reliable D call. The CDR3 totals 12 residues. Trimming took off 2 bases at V and 7 bases at J, with 9 bases between the two ends. Germline V CDR1 and CDR2: MDHEN, SYDVKM. The CDR3 nucleotides read TGTGCCAGCAGTTTAGGTTCTCGGGAGCAGTACTTC. This encodes CASSLGSREQYF.

This clone showed up just a few times. J is TRBJ1-1 and V is TRBV30; D remains unclear. Germline V gene data show CDR1 as GTSNPN and CDR2 as SVGIG (reference sequence). The ends were cut back, 4 bases at V and 1 base at J, with 16 bases in the middle. CDR3 size: 15 residues. The CDR3 reads CAWILRLTENTEAFF. For the CDR3, the DNA is TGTGCCTGGATCCTCCGACTCACGGAGAACACTGAAGCTTTCTTT.

The chain combines TRBV27 with TRBJ2-7; D is perhaps TRBD2 (5 bases). Trimming left V 3 bases short and J 7 bases short, with 10 bases between. CDR1 and CDR2 from the germline V gene are MNHEY and SMNVEV (reference sequence). The CDR3 is made up of 12 amino acids. The CDR3 here is CASSFLGEEQYF. CDR3 bases: TGTGCCAGCAGTTTTCTCGGGGAAGAGCAGTACTTC.

V and J are TRBV19 and TRBJ2-3, with a weak D call TRBD1 (5 bases). The CDR3 consists of 15 residues. The V end lost 3 bases, the J end lost 4 bases, and 14 bases lay between the germline ends. Germline loops: CDR1 LNHDA, CDR2 SQIVND (reference sequence). The CDR3 DNA sequence: TGTGCCAGTAGTATCTCACAGGTGGGCCCAGATACGCAGTATTTT. Translated, it gives CASSISQVGPDTQYF.

V gene TRBV5-6 combines with J gene TRBJ2-5; unclear D gene. V was pared by 5 bases and J by 2 bases, with 13 bases between. From germline, CDR1 is SGHDT and CDR2 YYEEEE. This CDR3 is 14 amino acids long. As DNA, the CDR3 is TGTGCCAGCAGACAGACGACGCTACAAGAGACCCAGTACTTC. This sequence encodes CASRQTTLQETQYF. The entire variable domain, with the rest obtained from reference TRBV5-6 and TRBJ2-5, is as follows: DAGVTQSPTHLIKTRGQQVTLRCSPKSGHDTVSWYQQALGQGPQFIFQYYEEEERQRGNFPDRFSGHQFPNYSSELNVNALLLGDSALYLCASRQTTLQETQYFGPGTRLLVL.

This clone came up a few times. V and J are TRBV7-8 and TRBJ1-1, with TRBD1 identical over 9 bases. The CDR3 covers 11 residues. Germline-derived CDR1 and CDR2 are SGHVS and FQNEAQ. V lost 5 bases to trimming and J lost 11 bases; unmatched junction nucleotides: 3. DNA for the CDR3: TGTGCCAGCAGCGGGACAGGGACGGCTTTCTTT. Translated: CASSGTGTAFF.

This chain joins TRBV5-6 and TRBJ1-1, with TRBD1 matching over 7 bases. Germline CDR1 SGHDT, CDR2 YYEEEE. There are 14 residues in the CDR3. The J segment lost 3 bases and the V segment lost 0 bases, leaving 2 bases of the junction unmatched. The chain's CDR3 is CASSLVTGYTEAFF. The DNA of the CDR3 is TGTGCCAGCAGCTTGGTGACAGGGTACACTGAAGCTTTCTTT.

The chain carries TRBV11-3 and TRBJ2-7; 7 bases map to TRBD1. Germline values: CDR1 SGHNT, CDR2 YENEEA. CDR3 length equals 12 residues. The V segment lost 5 bases and the J segment 3 bases; nucleotides outside the gene matches: 1. CDR3 residues: CASSRTGYEQYF. In DNA form, the CDR3 reads TGTGCCAGCAGCCGGACAGGCTACGAGCAGTACTTC.

J is TRBJ2-1 and V is TRBV6-5; TRBD1 agrees at 9 bases. J was trimmed by 7 bases and V by 6 bases; bases with no gene match: 1. CDR3 size: 12 residues. In germline, CDR1 is MNHEY, CDR2 SVGAGI. The CDR3 spells CASRDRGNEQFF. In nucleotides, the CDR3 is TGTGCCAGCAGGGACAGGGGAAATGAGCAGTTCTTC.